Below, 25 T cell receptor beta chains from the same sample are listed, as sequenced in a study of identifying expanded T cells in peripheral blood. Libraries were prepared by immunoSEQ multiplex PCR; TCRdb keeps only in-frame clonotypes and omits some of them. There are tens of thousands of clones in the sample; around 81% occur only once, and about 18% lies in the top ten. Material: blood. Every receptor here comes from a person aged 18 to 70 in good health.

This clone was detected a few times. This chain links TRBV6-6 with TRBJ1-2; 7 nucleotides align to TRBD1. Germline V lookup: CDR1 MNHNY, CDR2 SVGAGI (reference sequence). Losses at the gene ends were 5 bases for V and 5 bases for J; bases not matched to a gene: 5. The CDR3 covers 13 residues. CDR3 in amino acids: CASSQGTEYGYTF. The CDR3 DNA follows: TGTGCCAGCAGTCAAGGGACAGAGTATGGCTACACCTTC.

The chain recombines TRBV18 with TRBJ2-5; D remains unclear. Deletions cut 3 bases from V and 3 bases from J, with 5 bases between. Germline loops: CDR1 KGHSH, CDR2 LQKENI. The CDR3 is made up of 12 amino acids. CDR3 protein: CASSPLKETQYF. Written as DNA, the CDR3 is TGTGCCAGCTCACCGCTAAAAGAGACCCAGTACTTC.

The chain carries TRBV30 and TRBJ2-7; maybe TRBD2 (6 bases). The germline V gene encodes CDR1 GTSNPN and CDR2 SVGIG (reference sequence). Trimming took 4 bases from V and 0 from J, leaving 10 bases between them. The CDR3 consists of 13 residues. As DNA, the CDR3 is TGTGCCTGGAAAATCGGGAGCTCCTACGAGCAGTACTTC. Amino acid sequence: CAWKIGSSYEQYF.

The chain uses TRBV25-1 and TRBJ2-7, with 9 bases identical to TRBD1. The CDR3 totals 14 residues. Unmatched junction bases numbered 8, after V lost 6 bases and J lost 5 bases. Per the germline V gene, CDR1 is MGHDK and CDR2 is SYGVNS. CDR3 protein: CASSSGTGTHEQYV. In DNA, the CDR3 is TGTGCCAGCAGCTCTGGGACAGGGACCCACGAGCAGTACGTC.

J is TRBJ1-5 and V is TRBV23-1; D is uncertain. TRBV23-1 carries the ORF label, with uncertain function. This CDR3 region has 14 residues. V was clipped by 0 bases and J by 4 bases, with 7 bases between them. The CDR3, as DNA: TGCGCCAGCAGTCAATCTAGTAGGAATCAGCCCCAGCATTTT. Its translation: CASSQSSRNQPQHF.

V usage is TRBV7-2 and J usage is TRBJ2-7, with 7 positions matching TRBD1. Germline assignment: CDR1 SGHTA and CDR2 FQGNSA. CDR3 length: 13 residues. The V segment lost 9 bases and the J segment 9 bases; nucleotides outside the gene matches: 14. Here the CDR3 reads CASSGQNFQGQYF. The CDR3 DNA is TGTGCCAGTTCGGGACAGAATTTTCAAGGGCAGTACTTC. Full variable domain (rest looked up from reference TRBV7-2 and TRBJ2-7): GAGVSQSPSNKVTEKGKDVELRCDPISGHTALYWYRQSLGQGLEFLIYFQGNSAPDKSGLPSDRFSAERTGGSVSTLTIQRTQQEDSAVYLCASSGQNFQGQYFGPGTRLTVT.

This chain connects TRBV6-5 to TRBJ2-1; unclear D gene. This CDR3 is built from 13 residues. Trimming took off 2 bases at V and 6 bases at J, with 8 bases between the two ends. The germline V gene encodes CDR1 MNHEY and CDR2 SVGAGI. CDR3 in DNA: TGTGCCAGCAGTTACACAGCAGGCAATGAGCAGTTCTTC. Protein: CASSYTAGNEQFF.

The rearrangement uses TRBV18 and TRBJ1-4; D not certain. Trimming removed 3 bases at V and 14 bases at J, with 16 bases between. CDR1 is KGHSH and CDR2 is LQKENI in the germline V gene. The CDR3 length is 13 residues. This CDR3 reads CASSPATAKTLFF. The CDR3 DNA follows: TGTGCCAGCTCACCGGCGACGGCAAAGACCCTGTTTTTT.

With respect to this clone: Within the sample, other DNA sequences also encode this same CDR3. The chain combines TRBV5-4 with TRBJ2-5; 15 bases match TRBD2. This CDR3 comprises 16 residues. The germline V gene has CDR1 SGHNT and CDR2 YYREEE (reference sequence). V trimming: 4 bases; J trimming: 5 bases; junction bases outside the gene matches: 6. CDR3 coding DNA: TGTGCCAGCAGCCTAGGACTAGCGGGAGGGGGGGAGACCCAGTACTTC. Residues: CASSLGLAGGGETQYF.

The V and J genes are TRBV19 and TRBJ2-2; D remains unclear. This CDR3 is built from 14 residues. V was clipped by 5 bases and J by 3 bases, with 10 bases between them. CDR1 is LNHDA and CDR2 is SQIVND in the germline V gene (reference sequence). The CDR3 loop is CASSRGVDTGELFF. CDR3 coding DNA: TGTGCCAGTAGTCGAGGAGTTGACACCGGGGAGCTGTTTTTT. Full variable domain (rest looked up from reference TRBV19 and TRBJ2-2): DGGITQSPKYLFRKEGQNVTLSCEQNLNHDAMYWYRQDPGQGLRLIYYSQIVNDFQKGDIAEGYSVSREKKESFPLTVTSAQKNPTAFYLCASSRGVDTGELFFGEGSRLTVL.

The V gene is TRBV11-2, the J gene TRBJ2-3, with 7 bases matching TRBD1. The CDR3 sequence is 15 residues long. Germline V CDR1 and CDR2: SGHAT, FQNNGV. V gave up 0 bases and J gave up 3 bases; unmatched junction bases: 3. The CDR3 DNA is TGTGCCAGCAGCTTAGATGGGACAGCAACAGATACGCAGTATTTT. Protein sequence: CASSLDGTATDTQYF.

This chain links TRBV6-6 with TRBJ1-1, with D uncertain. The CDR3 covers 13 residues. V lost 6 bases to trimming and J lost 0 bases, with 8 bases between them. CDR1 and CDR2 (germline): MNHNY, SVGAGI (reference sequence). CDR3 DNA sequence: TGTGCCAGCAGACCACCCTTGAACACTGAAGCTTTCTTT. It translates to CASRPPLNTEAFF.

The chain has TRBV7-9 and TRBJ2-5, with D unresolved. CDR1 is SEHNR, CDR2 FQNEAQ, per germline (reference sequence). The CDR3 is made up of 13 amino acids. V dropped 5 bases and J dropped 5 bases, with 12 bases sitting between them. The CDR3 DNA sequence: TGTGCCAGCAGCCTGAGACACGAGGAGACCCAGTACTTC. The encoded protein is CASSLRHEETQYF.

The CDR3 bases are TGTGCCATCAGTGAGTCAGGGTACGGCTACACCTTC. Translation: CAISESGYGYTF. The chain recombines TRBV10-3 with TRBJ1-2, with no clear D. V was pared by 0 bases and J by 8 bases, with 7 bases between. CDR1 and CDR2 from the germline V gene are ENHRY and SYGVKD. CDR3 length equals 12 residues.

CDR3 bases: TGCGCCAGCAGCCTGGAAGCGGGAGGGTTTGAGCAGTTCTTC. Translating it yields CASSLEAGGFEQFF. The chain couples TRBV5-1 to TRBJ2-1; the match to TRBD2 covers 10 bases. Germline V gives CDR1 SGHRS, CDR2 YFSETQ. V shed 4 bases, J shed 9 bases, and the junction held 7 bases outside the gene matches. CDR3 length: 14 amino acids.

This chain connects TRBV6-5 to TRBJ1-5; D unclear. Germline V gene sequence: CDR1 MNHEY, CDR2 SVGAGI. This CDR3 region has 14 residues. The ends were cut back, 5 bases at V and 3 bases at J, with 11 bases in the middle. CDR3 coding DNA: TGTGCCAGCAGTCCAGACGGCCTCAATCAGCCCCAGCATTTT. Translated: CASSPDGLNQPQHF.

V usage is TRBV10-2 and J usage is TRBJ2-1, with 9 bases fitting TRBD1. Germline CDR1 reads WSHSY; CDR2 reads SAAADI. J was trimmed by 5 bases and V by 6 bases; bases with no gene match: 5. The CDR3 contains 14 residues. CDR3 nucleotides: TGCGCCAGCAGGGGGGGACAGGGAAACAATGAGCAGTTCTTC. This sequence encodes CASRGGQGNNEQFF.

The CDR3 spells CASSLRDRGTYEQYF. The CDR3 nucleotides read TGCGCCAGCAGCTTGCGGGACAGGGGTACCTACGAGCAGTACTTC. The chain employs TRBV5-1 and TRBJ2-7; 10 bases are shared with TRBD1. Germline values: CDR1 SGHRS, CDR2 YFSETQ. The CDR3 is 15 amino acids. Trimming cost V 1 base and J 2 bases; bases outside gene matches: 3.

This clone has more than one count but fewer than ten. The CDR3 is CASSVGDLYGYTF. CDR3 bases: TGTGCCAGCAGCGTAGGCGACCTCTATGGCTACACCTTC. The chain uses TRBV9 and TRBJ1-2; D is undetermined. This CDR3 region has 13 residues. Germline V gene data show CDR1 as SGDLS and CDR2 as YYNGEE. V lost 0 bases and J lost 4, with 7 bases in between.

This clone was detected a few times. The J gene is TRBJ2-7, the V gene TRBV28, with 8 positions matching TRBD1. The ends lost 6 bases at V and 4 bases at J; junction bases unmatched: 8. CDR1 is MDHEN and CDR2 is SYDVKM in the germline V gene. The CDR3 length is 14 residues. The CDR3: CASRATGGPYEQYF. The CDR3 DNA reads TGTGCCAGCAGGGCCACAGGGGGGCCTTACGAGCAGTACTTC. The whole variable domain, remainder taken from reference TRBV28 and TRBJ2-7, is DVKVTQSSRYLVKRTGEKVFLECVQDMDHENMFWYRQDPGLGLRLIYFSYDVKMKEKGDIPEGYSVSREKKERFSLILESASTNQTSMYLCASRATGGPYEQYFGPGTRLTVT.

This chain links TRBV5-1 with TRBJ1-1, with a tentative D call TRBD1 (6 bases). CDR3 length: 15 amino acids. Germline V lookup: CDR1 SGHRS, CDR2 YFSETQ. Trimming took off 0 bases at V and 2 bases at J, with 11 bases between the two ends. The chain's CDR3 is CASSLAGTLNTEAFF. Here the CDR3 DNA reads TGCGCCAGCAGCTTGGCCGGGACACTAAACACTGAAGCTTTCTTT.

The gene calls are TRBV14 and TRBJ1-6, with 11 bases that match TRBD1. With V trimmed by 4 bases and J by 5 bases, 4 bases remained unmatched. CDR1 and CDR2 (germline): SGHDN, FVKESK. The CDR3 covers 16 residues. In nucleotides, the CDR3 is TGTGCCAGCAGCCCGGACAGGGGGCATGATAATTCACCCCTCCACTTT. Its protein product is CASSPDRGHDNSPLHF. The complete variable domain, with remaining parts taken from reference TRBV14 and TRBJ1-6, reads EAGVTQFPSHSVIEKGQTVTLRCDPISGHDNLYWYRRVMGKEIKFLLHFVKESKQDESGMPNNRFLAERTGGTYSTLKVQPAELEDSGVYFCASSPDRGHDNSPLHFGNGTRLTVT.

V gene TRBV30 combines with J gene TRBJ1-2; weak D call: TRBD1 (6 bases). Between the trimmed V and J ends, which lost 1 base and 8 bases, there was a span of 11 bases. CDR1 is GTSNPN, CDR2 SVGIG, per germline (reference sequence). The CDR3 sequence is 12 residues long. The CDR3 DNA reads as TGTGCCTGGAGTGGGGCAGGGGTGGGCTACACCTTC. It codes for CAWSGAGVGYTF.

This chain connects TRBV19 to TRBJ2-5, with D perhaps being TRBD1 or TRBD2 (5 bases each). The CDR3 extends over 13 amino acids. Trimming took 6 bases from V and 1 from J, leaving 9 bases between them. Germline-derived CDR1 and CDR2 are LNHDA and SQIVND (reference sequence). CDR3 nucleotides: TGTGCCAGTAGAGGGGACGGCCAAGAGACCCAGTACTTC. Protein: CASRGDGQETQYF.

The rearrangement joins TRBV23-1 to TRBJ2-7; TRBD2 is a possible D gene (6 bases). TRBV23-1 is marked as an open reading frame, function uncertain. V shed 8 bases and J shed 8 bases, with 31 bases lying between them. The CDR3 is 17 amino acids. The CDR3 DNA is TGCGCCAGCCAGATAAGAGACCCAGGGTCGGGGGTCCTTAAGCAGTACGTC. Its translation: CASQIRDPGSGVLKQYV.